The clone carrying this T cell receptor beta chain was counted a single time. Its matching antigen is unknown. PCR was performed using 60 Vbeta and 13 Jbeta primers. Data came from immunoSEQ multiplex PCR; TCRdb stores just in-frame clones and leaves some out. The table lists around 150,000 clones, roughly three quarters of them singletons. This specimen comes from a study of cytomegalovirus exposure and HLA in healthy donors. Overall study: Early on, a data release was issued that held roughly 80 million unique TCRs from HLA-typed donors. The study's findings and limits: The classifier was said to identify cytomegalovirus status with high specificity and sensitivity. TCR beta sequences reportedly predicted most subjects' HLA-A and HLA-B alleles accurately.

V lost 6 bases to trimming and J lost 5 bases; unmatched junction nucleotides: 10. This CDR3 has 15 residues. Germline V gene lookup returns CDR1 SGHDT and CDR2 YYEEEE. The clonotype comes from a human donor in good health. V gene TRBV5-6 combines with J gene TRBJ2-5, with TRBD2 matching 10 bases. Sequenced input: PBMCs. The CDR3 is CASMRLAGVGETQYF. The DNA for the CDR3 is TGTGCCAGCATGCGGCTAGCGGGAGTCGGGGAGACCCAGTACTTC. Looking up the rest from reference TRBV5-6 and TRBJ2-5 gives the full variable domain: DAGVTQSPTHLIKTRGQQVTLRCSPKSGHDTVSWYQQALGQGPQFIFQYYEEEERQRGNFPDRFSGHQFPNYSSELNVNALLLGDSALYLCASMRLAGVGETQYFGPGTRLLVL.